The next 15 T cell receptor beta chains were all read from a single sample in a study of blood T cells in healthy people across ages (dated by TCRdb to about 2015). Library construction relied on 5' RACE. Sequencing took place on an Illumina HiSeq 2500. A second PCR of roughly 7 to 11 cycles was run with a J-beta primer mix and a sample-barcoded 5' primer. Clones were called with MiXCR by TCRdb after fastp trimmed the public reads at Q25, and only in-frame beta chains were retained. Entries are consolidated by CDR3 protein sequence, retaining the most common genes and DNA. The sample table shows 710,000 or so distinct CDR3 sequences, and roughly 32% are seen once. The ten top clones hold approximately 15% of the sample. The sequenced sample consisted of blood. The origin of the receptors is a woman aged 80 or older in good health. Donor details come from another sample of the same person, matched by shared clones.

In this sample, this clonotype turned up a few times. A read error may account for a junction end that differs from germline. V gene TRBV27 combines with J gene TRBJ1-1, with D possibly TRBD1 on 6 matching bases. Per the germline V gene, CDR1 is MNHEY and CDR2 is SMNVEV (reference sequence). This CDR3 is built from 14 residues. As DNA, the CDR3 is TGTGCCAGCAGCCGCGCCGACAGGAACACTGGAGCTTTCTTT. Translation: CASSRADRNTGAFF.

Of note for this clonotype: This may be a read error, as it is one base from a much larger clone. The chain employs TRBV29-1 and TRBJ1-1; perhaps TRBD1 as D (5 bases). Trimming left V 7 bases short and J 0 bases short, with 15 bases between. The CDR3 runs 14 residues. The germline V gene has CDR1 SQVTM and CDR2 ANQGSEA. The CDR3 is CSAHRGMLNTEAFF. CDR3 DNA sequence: TGCAGCGCCCACCGGGGCATGCTGAACACTGAAGCTTTCTTT.

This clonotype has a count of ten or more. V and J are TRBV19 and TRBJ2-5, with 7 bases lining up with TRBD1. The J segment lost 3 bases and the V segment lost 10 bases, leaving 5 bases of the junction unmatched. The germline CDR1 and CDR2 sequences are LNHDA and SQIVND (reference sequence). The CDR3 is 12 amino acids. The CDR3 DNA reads TGTGCCATAAGGGACAGTAAAGAGACCCAGTACTTC. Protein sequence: CAIRDSKETQYF.

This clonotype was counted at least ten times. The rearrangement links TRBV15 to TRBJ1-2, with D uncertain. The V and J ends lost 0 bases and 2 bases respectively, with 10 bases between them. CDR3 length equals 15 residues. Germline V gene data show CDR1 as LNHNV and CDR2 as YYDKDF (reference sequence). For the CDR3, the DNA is TGTGCCACCAGCAGAGATCTTGGCAACAACTATGGCTACACCTTC. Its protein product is CATSRDLGNNYGYTF.

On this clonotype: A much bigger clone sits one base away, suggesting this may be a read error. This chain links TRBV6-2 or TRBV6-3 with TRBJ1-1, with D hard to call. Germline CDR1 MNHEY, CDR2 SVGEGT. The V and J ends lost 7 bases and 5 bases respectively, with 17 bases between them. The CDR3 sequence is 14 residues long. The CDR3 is CASNNWAPRTEAFF. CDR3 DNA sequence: TGTGCCAGCAATAACTGGGCCCCGCGAACTGAAGCTTTCTTT.

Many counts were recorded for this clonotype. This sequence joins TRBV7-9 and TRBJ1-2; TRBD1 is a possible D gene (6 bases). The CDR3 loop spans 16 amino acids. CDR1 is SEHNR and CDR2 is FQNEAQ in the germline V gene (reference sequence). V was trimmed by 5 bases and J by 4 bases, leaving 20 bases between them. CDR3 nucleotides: TGTGCCAGCAGCCCAGGGGACCGAGGCACAACCTATGGCTACACCTTC. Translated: CASSPGDRGTTYGYTF. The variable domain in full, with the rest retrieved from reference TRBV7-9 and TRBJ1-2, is DTGVSQNPRHKITKRGQNVTFRCDPISEHNRLYWYRQTLGQGPEFLTYFQNEAQLEKSRLLSDRFSAERPKGSFSTLEIQRTEQGDSAMYLCASSPGDRGTTYGYTFGSGTRLTVV.

CDR3 sequence: CASSFLGTPSGGNTIYF. CDR3 in DNA: TGTGCCAGCAGCTTTCTAGGGACCCCATCGGGCGGAAACACCATATATTTT. The chain recombines TRBV7-9 with TRBJ1-3, with D tentatively TRBD1 (5 bases). Trimming removed 3 bases at V and 4 bases at J, with 19 bases between. Germline-derived CDR1 and CDR2 are SEHNR and FQNEAQ (reference sequence). The CDR3 has 17 residues.

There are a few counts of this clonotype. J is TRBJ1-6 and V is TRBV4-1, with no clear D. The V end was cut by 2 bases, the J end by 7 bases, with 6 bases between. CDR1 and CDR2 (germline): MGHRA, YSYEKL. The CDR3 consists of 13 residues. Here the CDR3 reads CASSQLQNSPLHF. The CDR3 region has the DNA TGCGCCAGCAGCCAACTCCAGAATTCACCCCTCCACTTT.

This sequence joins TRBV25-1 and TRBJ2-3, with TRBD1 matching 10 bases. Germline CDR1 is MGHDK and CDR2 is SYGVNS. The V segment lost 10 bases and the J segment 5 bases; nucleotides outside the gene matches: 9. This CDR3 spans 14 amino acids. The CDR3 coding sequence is TGTGCCAACAGCCGGGACAGGGGCATAGATACGCAGTATTTT. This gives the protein CANSRDRGIDTQYF.

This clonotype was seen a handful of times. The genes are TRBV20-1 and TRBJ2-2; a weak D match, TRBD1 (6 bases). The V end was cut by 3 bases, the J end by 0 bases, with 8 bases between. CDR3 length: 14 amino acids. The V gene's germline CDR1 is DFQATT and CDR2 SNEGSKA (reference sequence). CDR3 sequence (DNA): TGCAGTGCTAGTTACAGGGCGAACACCGGGGAGCTGTTTTTT. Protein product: CSASYRANTGELFF.

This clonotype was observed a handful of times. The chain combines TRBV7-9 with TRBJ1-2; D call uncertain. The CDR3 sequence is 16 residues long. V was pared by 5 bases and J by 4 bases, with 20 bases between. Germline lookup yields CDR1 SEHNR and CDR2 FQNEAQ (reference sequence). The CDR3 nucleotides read TGTGCCAGCAGCCCCGACGCTTCCCCGGAGGGCTATGGCTACACCTTC. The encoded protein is CASSPDASPEGYGYTF.

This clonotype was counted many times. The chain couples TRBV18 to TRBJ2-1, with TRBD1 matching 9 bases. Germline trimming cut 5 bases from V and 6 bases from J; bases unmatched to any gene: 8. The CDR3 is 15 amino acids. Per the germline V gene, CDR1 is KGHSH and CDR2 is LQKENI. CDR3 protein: CASSDDRGGRNEQFF. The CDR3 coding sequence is TGTGCCAGCTCAGATGACAGGGGGGGCCGCAATGAGCAGTTCTTC.

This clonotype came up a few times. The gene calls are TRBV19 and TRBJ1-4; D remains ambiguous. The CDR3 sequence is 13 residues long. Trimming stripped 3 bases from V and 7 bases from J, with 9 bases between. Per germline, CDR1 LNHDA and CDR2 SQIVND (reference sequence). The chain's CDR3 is CASSIFGREKLFF. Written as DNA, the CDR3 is TGTGCCAGTAGTATTTTCGGACGTGAAAAACTGTTTTTT.

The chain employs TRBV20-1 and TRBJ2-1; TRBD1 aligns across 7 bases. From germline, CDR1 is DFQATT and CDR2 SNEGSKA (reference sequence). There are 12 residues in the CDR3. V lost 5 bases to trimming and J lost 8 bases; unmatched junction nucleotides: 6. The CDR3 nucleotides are TGCAGTGCTCACCAGGGGGAATATGAGCAGTTCTTC. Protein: CSAHQGEYEQFF.

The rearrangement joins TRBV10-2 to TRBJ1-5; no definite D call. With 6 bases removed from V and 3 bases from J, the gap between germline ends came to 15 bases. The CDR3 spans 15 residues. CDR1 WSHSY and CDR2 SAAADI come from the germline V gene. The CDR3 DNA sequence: TGCGCCAGCAGCCACACGGGAATGAACAATCAGCCCCAGCATTTT. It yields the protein CASSHTGMNNQPQHF.